One and the same sample provided the 17 T cell receptor beta chains below, sequenced in a study of T cell responses to AZD1222 COVID-19 vaccine. Using immunoSEQ multiplex PCR, the repertoire was profiled, and TCRdb retains in-frame clones only, with some absent. The sample has approximately 60,000 clones, around 83% seen once. Sequencing used peripheral blood, obtained on day 0 of AZD1222 vaccination. The receptors come from an adult in good health.

This chain joins TRBV7-2 and TRBJ1-5; 10 bases line up with TRBD1. Germline assignment: CDR1 SGHTA and CDR2 FQGNSA. This CDR3 has 15 amino acids. Germline trimming cut 5 bases from V and 6 bases from J; bases unmatched to any gene: 7. CDR3 sequence reads: CASSRPGQGPQPQHF. The CDR3 nucleotides read TGTGCCAGCAGCCGCCCGGGACAGGGGCCTCAGCCCCAGCATTTT.

The chain uses TRBV3-1 (or the pseudogene TRBV3-2) and TRBJ1-2; 7 positions match TRBD1. This CDR3 spans 15 amino acids. Germline trimming cut 2 bases from V and 7 bases from J; bases unmatched to any gene: 10. Per the germline V gene, CDR1 is LGHDT and CDR2 is YNNKEL (reference sequence). The CDR3 DNA is TGTGCCAGCAGCCAAAATGTGGTACAGGGGACTGGCTACACCTTC. This gives the protein CASSQNVVQGTGYTF.

The chain carries TRBV30 and TRBJ1-5; a weak D match, TRBD1 (6 bases). The CDR3 consists of 13 residues. Trimming took 2 bases from V and 6 from J, leaving 11 bases between them. Germline V gene sequence: CDR1 GTSNPN, CDR2 SVGIG (reference sequence). The CDR3 here is CAWSQGRTQPQHF. CDR3 DNA sequence: TGTGCCTGGAGTCAGGGGAGGACTCAGCCCCAGCATTTT. The full variable domain, rest sourced from reference TRBV30 and TRBJ1-5, is SQTIHQWPATLVQPVGSPLSLECTVEGTSNPNLYWYRQAAGRGLQLLFYSVGIGQISSEVPQNLSASRPQDRQFILSSKKLLLSDSGFYLCAWSQGRTQPQHFGDGTRLSIL.

Only one count was recorded for this clone. The chain carries TRBV30 and TRBJ1-5; 9 bases line up with TRBD1. This CDR3 has 14 amino acids. Germline-derived CDR1 and CDR2 are GTSNPN and SVGIG (reference sequence). V was pared by 0 bases and J by 4 bases, with 1 base of the junction left unmatched. The CDR3 spells CAWSVGTGNQPQHF. CDR3 DNA sequence: TGTGCCTGGAGTGTCGGGACAGGGAATCAGCCCCAGCATTTT.

This chain joins TRBV29-1 and TRBJ2-1, with 8 bases fitting TRBD1. Germline trimming cut 4 bases from V and 9 bases from J; bases unmatched to any gene: 5. Germline assignment: CDR1 SQVTM and CDR2 ANQGSEA. The CDR3 is 12 amino acids. In nucleotides, the CDR3 is TGCAGCGTTGGCAGGGGGCTGGGTGAGCAGTTCTTC. Encoded protein: CSVGRGLGEQFF.

This sequence joins TRBV5-1 and TRBJ1-2; the D gene is possibly TRBD1 (6 bases). The germline gives CDR1 SGHRS, CDR2 YFSETQ. CDR3 length: 15 amino acids. Trimming pared 3 bases from V and 4 bases from J, leaving 16 bases between. CDR3 in amino acids: CASSWEGGEGYGYTF. The CDR3 DNA is TGCGCCAGCAGCTGGGAGGGGGGCGAAGGCTATGGCTACACCTTC.

The CDR3 reads CASKLGVAGNEKLFF. In DNA, the CDR3 is TGTGCCAGCAAACTGGGGGTAGCTGGTAATGAAAAACTGTTTTTT. This chain uses TRBV7-6 with TRBJ1-4, with a tentative D call TRBD1 (5 bases). Germline loops: CDR1 SGHVS, CDR2 FNYEAQ. This CDR3 is 15 amino acids long. V lost 7 bases and J 4 bases, leaving 16 bases between the germline ends.

The V and J genes are TRBV18 and TRBJ1-5, with 9 bases that match TRBD1. Germline V gene lookup returns CDR1 KGHSH and CDR2 LQKENI. The J segment lost 6 bases and the V segment lost 3 bases, leaving 9 bases of the junction unmatched. The CDR3 consists of 16 residues. The CDR3 region is CASSPLDRGGGQPQHF. Written as DNA, the CDR3 is TGTGCCAGCTCACCCCTGGACAGGGGAGGAGGTCAGCCCCAGCATTTT.

The chain links TRBV27 to TRBJ2-1; D unresolved. The V end lost 5 bases, the J end lost 5 bases, and 16 bases lay between the germline ends. This CDR3 is 15 amino acids long. The germline V gene encodes CDR1 MNHEY and CDR2 SMNVEV (reference sequence). For the CDR3, the DNA is TGTGCCAGCAGTCTTTTTAACAGAAGGGACAATGAGCAGTTCTTC. It is translated as CASSLFNRRDNEQFF.

This sequence joins TRBV18 and TRBJ1-1, with 7 bases matching TRBD1. The CDR3 loop spans 15 amino acids. The trim removed 5 bases at V and 0 bases at J, leaving 6 bases unmatched. Germline V lookup: CDR1 KGHSH, CDR2 LQKENI. The CDR3 nucleotides read TGTGCCAGCTCATTAAGGACAGGTTTGAACACTGAAGCTTTCTTT. It yields the protein CASSLRTGLNTEAFF.

The chain uses TRBV27 and TRBJ2-7, with unresolved D. Germline V gene sequence: CDR1 MNHEY, CDR2 SMNVEV (reference sequence). The length of the CDR3 is 14 residues. Trimming removed 3 bases from V and 0 bases from J, with 9 bases in between. This chain's CDR3 is CASSFGQTSYEQYF. The CDR3 DNA follows: TGTGCCAGCAGTTTCGGGCAGACCTCCTACGAGCAGTACTTC.

This clone has a handful of counts. V is TRBV6-5 and J is TRBJ2-2; D is undetermined. The germline gives CDR1 MNHEY, CDR2 SVGAGI. V was shortened by 2 bases and J by 6 bases, with 13 bases between the two germline ends. The CDR3 has 15 residues. Here the CDR3 reads CASSYAGFASGELFF. The CDR3 bases are TGTGCCAGCAGTTACGCTGGGTTCGCATCCGGGGAGCTGTTTTTT.

The chain recombines TRBV7-6 with TRBJ1-1, with no clear D. This CDR3 contains 15 residues. Trimming took 1 base from V and 4 from J, leaving 13 bases between them. CDR1 is SGHVS and CDR2 is FNYEAQ in the germline V gene. The chain's CDR3 is CASSLVHQGGTEAFF. The DNA of the CDR3 is TGTGCCAGCAGCTTAGTACACCAAGGCGGCACTGAAGCTTTCTTT. Together with reference TRBV7-6 and TRBJ1-1, the CDR3 gives the full variable domain: GAGVSQSPRYKVTKRGQDVALRCDPISGHVSLYWYRQALGQGPEFLTYFNYEAQQDKSGLPNDRFSAERPEGSISTLTIQRTEQRDSAMYRCASSLVHQGGTEAFFGQGTRLTVV.

V is TRBV28 and J is TRBJ2-7; no firm D call. CDR3 length equals 14 residues. V lost 3 bases, J lost 3 bases, and 12 bases lay in between. CDR1 MDHEN and CDR2 SYDVKM come from the germline V gene. This CDR3 reads CASSFVQPSYEQYF. The CDR3 DNA follows: TGTGCCAGCAGTTTTGTTCAGCCCAGCTACGAGCAGTACTTC.

The chain recombines TRBV5-4 with TRBJ2-1, with D hard to call. Germline V lookup: CDR1 SGHNT, CDR2 YYREEE (reference sequence). The V end lost 3 bases, the J end lost 2 bases, and 3 bases lay between the germline ends. The CDR3 totals 12 residues. The CDR3, as DNA: TGTGCCAGCAGCTCAACCTACAATGAGCAGTTCTTC. It translates to CASSSTYNEQFF.

The genes are TRBV28 and TRBJ2-3; 7 positions agree with TRBD2. Germline V gene data show CDR1 as MDHEN and CDR2 as SYDVKM. With V trimmed by 7 bases and J by 2 bases, 12 bases remained unmatched. This CDR3 spans 16 amino acids. CDR3 region: CASTPGSGDLTDTQYF. CDR3 sequence (DNA): TGTGCCAGCACCCCGGGGAGCGGGGATCTCACAGATACGCAGTATTTT.

This chain joins TRBV3-1 (or the pseudogene TRBV3-2) and TRBJ2-5; 7 bases line up with TRBD2. CDR1 is LGHDT, CDR2 YNNKEL, per germline (reference sequence). Trimming cost V 2 bases and J 1 base; bases outside gene matches: 13. The CDR3 consists of 18 residues. The CDR3 sequence: CASSQPGGLQMSQETQYF. The CDR3 coding sequence is TGTGCCAGCAGCCAACCCGGGGGACTACAGATGAGCCAAGAGACCCAGTACTTC.